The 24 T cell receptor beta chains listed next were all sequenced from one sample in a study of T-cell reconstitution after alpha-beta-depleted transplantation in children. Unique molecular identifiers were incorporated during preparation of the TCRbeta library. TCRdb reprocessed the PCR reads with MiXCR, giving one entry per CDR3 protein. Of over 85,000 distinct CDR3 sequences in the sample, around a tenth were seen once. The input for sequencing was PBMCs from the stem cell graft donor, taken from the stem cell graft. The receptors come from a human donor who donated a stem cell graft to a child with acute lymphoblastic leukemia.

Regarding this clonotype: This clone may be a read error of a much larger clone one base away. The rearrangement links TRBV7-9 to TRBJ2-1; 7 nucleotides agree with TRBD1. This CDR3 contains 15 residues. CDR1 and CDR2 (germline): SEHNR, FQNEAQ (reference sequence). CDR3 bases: TGTTCCAGCAGCTCCAGGGACAGAGGTTACAATGAGCAGTTCTTC. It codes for CSSSSRDRGYNEQFF.

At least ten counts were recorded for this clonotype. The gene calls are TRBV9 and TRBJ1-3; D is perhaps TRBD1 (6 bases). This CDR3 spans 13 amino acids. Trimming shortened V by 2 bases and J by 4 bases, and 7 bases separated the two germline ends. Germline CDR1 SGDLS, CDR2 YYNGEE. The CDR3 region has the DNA TGTGCCAGCAGCGTCGACAGGGGAAACACCATATATTTT. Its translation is CASSVDRGNTIYF.

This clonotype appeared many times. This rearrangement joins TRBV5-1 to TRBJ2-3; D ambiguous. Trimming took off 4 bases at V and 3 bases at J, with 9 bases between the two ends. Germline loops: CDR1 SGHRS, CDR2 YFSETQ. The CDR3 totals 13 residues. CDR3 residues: CASSQTVTDTQYF. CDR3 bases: TGCGCCAGCAGCCAGACTGTGACAGATACGCAGTATTTT.

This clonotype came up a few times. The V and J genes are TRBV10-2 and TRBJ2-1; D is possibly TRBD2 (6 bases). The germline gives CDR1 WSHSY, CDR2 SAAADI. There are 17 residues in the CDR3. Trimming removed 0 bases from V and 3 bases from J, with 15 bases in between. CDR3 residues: CASSESGGSVLYNEQFF. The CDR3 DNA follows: TGCGCCAGCAGTGAGTCCGGGGGTAGTGTCCTCTACAATGAGCAGTTCTTC.

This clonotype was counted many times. CDR3 amino acids: CASTLYALDNEQFF. The CDR3 DNA follows: TGTGCCAGCACCCTATATGCCCTCGACAATGAGCAGTTCTTC. The gene calls are TRBV12-3 or TRBV12-4 and TRBJ2-1, with D uncertain. Trimming removed 7 bases from V and 5 bases from J, with 15 bases in between. The CDR3 covers 14 residues.

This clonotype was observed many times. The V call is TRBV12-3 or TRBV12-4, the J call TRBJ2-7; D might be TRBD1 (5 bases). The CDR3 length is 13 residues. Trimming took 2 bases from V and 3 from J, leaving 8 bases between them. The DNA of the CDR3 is TGTGCCAGCAGTTTATCAGGGTTCTACGAGCAGTACTTC. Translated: CASSLSGFYEQYF.

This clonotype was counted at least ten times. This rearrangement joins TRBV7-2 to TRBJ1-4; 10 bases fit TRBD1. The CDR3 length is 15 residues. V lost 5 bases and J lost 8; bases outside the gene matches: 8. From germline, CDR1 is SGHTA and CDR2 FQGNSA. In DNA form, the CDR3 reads TGTGCCAGCAGCATTGGGACAGGGGCAAGCGAAAAACTGTTTTTT. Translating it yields CASSIGTGASEKLFF.

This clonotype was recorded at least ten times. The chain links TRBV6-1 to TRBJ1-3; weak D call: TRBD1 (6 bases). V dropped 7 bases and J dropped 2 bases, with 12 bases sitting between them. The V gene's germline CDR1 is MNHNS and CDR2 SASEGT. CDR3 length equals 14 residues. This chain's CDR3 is CASTRGQTGNTIYF. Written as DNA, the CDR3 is TGTGCCAGCACCCGGGGGCAGACTGGAAACACCATATATTTT.

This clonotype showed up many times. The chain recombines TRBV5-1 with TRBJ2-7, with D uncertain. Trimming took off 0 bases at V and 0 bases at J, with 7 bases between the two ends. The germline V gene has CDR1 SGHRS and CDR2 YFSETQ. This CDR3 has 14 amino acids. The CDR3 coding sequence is TGCGCCAGCAGCTTGGCGGGCAGCTCCTACGAGCAGTACTTC. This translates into CASSLAGSSYEQYF.

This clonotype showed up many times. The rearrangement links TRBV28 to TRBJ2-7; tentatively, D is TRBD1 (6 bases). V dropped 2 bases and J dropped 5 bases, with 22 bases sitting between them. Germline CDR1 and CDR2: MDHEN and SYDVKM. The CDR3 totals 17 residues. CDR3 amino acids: CASSLRGYGRSVDEQYF. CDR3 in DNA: TGTGCCAGCAGTTTAAGGGGGTATGGGCGTTCAGTGGACGAGCAGTACTTC.

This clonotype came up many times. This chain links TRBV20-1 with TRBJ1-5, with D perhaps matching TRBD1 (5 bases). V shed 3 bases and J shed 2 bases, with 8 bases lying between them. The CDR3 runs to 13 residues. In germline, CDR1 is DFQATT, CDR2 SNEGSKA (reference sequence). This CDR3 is CSAREQGNQPQHF. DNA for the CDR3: TGCAGTGCTAGGGAACAGGGCAATCAGCCCCAGCATTTT.

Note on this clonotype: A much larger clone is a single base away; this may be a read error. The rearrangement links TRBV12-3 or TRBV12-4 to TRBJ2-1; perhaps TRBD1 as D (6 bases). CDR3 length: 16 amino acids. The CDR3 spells CSSRPGQTTSYNEQFF. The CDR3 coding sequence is TGTTCCAGCAGGCCCGGACAGACAACCTCCTACAATGAGCAGTTCTTC.

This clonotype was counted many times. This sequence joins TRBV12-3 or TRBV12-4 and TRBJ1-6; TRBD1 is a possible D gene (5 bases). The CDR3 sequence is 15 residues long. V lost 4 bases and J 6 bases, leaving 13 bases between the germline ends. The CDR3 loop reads CASSSMGDGNSPLHF. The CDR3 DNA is TGTGCCAGCAGTTCGATGGGGGACGGTAATTCACCCCTCCACTTT.

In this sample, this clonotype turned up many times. Here the CDR3 reads CATSDRGPLYNEQFF. In DNA form, the CDR3 reads TGTGCCACCAGTGATCGGGGACCCCTATACAATGAGCAGTTCTTC. The chain is built from TRBV24-1 and TRBJ2-1; the D gene could be TRBD1 or TRBD2 (5 bases each). The CDR3 has 15 residues. Deletions cut 3 bases from V and 4 bases from J, with 12 bases between. CDR1 KGHDR and CDR2 SFDVKD come from the germline V gene.

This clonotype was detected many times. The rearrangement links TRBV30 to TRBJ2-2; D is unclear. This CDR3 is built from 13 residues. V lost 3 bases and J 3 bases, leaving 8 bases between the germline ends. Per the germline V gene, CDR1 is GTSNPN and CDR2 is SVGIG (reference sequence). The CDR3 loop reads CAWSGAHTGELFF. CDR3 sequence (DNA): TGTGCCTGGAGCGGTGCTCACACCGGGGAGCTGTTTTTT.

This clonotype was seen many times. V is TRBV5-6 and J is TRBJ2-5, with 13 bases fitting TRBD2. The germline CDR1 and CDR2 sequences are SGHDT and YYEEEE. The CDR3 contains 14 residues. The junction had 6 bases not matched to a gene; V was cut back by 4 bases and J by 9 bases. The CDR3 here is CASSLRTSGRAQYF. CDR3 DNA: TGTGCCAGCAGCCTACGGACTAGCGGGAGAGCCCAGTACTTC. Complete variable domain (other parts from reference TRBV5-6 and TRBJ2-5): DAGVTQSPTHLIKTRGQQVTLRCSPKSGHDTVSWYQQALGQGPQFIFQYYEEEERQRGNFPDRFSGHQFPNYSSELNVNALLLGDSALYLCASSLRTSGRAQYFGPGTRLLVL.

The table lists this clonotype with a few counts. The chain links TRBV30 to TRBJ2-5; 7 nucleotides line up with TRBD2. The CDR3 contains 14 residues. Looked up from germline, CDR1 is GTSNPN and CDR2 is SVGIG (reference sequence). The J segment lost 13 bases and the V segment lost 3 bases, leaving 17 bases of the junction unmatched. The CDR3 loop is CAWSAGRGFFNRYF. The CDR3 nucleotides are TGTGCCTGGAGCGCCGGGCGGGGGTTCTTCAATCGGTACTTC.

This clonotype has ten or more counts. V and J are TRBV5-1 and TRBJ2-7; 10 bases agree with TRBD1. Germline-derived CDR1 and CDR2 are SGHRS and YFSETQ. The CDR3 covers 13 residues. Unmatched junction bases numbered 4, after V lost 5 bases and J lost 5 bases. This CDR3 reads CASRTGGGNEQYF. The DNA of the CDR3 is TGCGCCAGCAGGACAGGGGGCGGGAACGAGCAGTACTTC.

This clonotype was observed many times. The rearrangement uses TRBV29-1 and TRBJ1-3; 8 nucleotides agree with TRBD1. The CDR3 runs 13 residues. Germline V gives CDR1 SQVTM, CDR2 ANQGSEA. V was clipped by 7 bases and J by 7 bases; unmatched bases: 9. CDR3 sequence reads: CSASGTGGNTIYF. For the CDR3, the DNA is TGCAGCGCCTCCGGGACAGGAGGGAACACCATATATTTT.

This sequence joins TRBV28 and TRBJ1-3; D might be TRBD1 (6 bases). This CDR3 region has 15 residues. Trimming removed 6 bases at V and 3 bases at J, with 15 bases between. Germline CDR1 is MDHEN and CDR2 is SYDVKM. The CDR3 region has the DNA TGTGCCAGCAGCCACCGGACAGACCTTGGAAACACCATATATTTT. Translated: CASSHRTDLGNTIYF.

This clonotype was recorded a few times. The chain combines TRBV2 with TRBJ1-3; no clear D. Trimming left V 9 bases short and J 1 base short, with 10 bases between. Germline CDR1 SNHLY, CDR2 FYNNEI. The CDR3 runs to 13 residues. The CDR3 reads CARREGSGNTIYF. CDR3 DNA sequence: TGTGCCAGACGGGAGGGTTCTGGAAACACCATATATTTT.

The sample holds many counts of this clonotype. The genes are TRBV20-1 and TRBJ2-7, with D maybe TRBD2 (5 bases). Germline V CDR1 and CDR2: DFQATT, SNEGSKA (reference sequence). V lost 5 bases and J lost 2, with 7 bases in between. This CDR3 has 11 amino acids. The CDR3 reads CSARDPYEQYF. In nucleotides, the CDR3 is TGCAGTGCTCGGGATCCCTACGAGCAGTACTTC.

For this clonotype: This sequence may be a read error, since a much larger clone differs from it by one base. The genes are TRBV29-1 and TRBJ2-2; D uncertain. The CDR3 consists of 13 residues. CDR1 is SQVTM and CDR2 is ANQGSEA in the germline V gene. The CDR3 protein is CSVDGRSTRELFF. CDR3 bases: TGCAGCGTTGATGGCAGAAGCACCAGGGAGCTGTTTTTT.

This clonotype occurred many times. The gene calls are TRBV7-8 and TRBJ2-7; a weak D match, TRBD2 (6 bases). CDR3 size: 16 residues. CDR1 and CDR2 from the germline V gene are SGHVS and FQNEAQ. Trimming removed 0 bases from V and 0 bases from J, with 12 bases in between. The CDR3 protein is CASSLASLARSYEQYF. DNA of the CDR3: TGTGCCAGCAGCTTAGCTAGTCTAGCGCGCTCCTACGAGCAGTACTTC.